The rows below give T cell receptor beta chains drawn from one sample of a study of CD8+ T cells in alopecia areata. TCRdb keeps only in-frame clones here, not all; method: immunoSEQ multiplex PCR. In the table there are about 180,000 clones, roughly 60% of which are singletons. The sequencing used CD4+ T cells sorted from blood, collected at week 0. The receptor source for this set is a human donor with alopecia areata. Both conserved end residues are part of each CDR3.

V gene: TRBV5-6; CDR3 protein: CASSLITQGGRSSYNEQFF
V gene: TRBV5-1; CDR3 protein: CASSWGQGDEQFF
V gene: TRBV10-3; CDR3 protein: CAIRGQGMEGYTF
V gene: TRBV30; CDR3 protein: CAWSPLAGEGYTF
V gene: TRBV29-1; CDR3 protein: CSVGARGGNEQFF
V gene: TRBV29-1; CDR3 protein: CSVEGRGGRETQYF
V gene: TRBV29-1; CDR3 protein: CSTRGVLNTEAFF
V gene: TRBV5-1; CDR3 protein: CASSFTGEYYNEQFF
V gene: TRBV11-3; CDR3 protein: CASSQEGGGTDTQYF
V gene: TRBV29-1; CDR3 protein: CSVDETGRNEQFF
V gene: TRBV29-1; CDR3 protein: CSVDMASEGYTF
V gene: TRBV4-1; CDR3 protein: CASSWQPDQPQHF
V gene: TRBV29-1; CDR3 protein: CSVAAGTPRVGNEQYF
V gene: TRBV5-1; CDR3 protein: CASSRSGTGTSYEQYF
V gene: TRBV29-1; CDR3 protein: CSADPGQVGYTF
V gene: TRBV5-6; CDR3 protein: CASSRQGGSETQYF
V gene: TRBV4-3; CDR3 protein: CASSQDLQATYGYTF
V gene: TRBV29-1; CDR3 protein: CSVRGLAYYEQFF
V gene: TRBV30; CDR3 protein: CAWKAGIYNEQFF
V gene: TRBV25-1; CDR3 protein: CASSRGDRKLFF
V gene: TRBV5-6; CDR3 protein: CASSPDRGYGYTF
V gene: TRBV5-1; CDR3 protein: CASSLRIASYNEQFF
V gene: TRBV7-2; CDR3 protein: CASSLKVSGANVLTF
V gene: TRBV7-9; CDR3 protein: CASSFGGRETQYF
V gene: TRBV5-6; CDR3 protein: CASSLSTGKHYNEQFF
V gene: TRBV11-2; CDR3 protein: CASSLDLRVQPQHF
V gene: TRBV2; CDR3 protein: CASNRGSYEQYF
V gene: TRBV10-3; CDR3 protein: CAISESLAEYEQYF
V gene: TRBV18; CDR3 protein: CATEGVSEKLFF
V gene: TRBV5-1; CDR3 protein: CASGPRTTGGWETQYF
V gene: TRBV29-1; CDR3 protein: CSVGATSGGYEQYF
V gene: TRBV19; CDR3 protein: CATRLNSGGAADTQYF
V gene: TRBV25-1; CDR3 protein: CASRGFREQYF
V gene: TRBV30; CDR3 protein: CAWTRGTNSPLHF
V gene: TRBV14; CDR3 protein: CASSPGVGRGANVLTF
V gene: TRBV29-1; CDR3 protein: CSVEETTITAFF
V gene: TRBV30; CDR3 protein: CAWSQGTQNQPQHF
V gene: TRBV12-5; CDR3 protein: CASGLGQGVRGETQYF
V gene: TRBV29-1; CDR3 protein: CSVAVTGGGEQYF
V gene: TRBV5-1; CDR3 protein: CASSTGQETQYF
V gene: TRBV5-1; CDR3 protein: CASSSSGTSGQTQYF
V gene: TRBV5-8; CDR3 protein: CASSLVNSPLHF
V gene: TRBV10-3; CDR3 protein: CASGQEPNQPQHF
V gene: TRBV11-2; CDR3 protein: CASTSDRGNTIYF
V gene: TRBV30; CDR3 protein: CAWSDSGLGYTF